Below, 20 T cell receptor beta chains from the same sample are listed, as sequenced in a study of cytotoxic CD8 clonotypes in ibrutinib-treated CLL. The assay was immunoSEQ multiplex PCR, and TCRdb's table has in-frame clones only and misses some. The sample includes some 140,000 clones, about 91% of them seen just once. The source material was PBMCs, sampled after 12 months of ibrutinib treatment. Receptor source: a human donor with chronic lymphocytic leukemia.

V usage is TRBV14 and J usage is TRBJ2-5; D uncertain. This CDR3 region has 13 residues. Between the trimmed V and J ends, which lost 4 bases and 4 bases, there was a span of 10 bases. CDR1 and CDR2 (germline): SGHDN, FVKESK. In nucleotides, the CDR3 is TGTGCCAGCAGCCGAGATATTCGAGAGACCCAGTACTTC. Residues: CASSRDIRETQYF.

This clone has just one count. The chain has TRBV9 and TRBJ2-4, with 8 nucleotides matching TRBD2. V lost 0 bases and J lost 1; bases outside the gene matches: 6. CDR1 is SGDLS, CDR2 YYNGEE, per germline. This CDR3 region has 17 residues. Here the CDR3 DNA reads TGTGCCAGCAGCGTAGGGGCGGGAGGAGGGGCCAAAAACATTCAGTACTTC. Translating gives CASSVGAGGGAKNIQYF.

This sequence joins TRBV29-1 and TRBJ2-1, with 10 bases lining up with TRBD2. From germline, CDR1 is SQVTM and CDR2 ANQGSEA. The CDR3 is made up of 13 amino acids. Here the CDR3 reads CTIPRAGGDEQFF. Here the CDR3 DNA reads TGCACCATACCACGAGCGGGAGGGGATGAGCAGTTCTTC.

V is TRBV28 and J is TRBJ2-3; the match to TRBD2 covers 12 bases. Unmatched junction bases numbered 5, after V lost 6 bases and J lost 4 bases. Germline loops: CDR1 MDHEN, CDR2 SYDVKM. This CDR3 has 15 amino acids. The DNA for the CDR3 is TGTGCCAGCAGCTCACTAGCGGGAGGCGCAGATACGCAGTATTTT. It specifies CASSSLAGGADTQYF.

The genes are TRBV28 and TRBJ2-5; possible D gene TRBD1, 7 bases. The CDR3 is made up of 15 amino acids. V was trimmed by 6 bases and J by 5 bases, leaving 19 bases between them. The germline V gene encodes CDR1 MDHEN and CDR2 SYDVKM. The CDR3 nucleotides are TGTGCCAGCAGGGAGGGGCCCAGGGGACAGGAGACCCAGTACTTC. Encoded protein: CASREGPRGQETQYF.

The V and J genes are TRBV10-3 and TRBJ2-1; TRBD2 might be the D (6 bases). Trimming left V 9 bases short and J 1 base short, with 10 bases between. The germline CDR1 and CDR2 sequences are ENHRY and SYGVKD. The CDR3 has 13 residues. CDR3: CAISGASYNEQFF. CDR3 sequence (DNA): TGTGCCATTAGCGGAGCATCCTACAATGAGCAGTTCTTC.

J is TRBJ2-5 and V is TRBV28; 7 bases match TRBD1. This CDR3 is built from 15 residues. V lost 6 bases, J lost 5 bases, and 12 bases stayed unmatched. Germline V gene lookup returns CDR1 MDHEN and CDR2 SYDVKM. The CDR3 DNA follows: TGTGCCAGCAGCGGGTGGAAGGGGGCGGGTGAGACCCAGTACTTC. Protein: CASSGWKGAGETQYF.

The CDR3 loop reads CASTGWREGPPETQYF. CDR3 bases: TGTGCCAGCACCGGGTGGCGGGAGGGCCCACCTGAGACCCAGTACTTC. This chain joins TRBV28 and TRBJ2-5; TRBD2 agrees at 9 bases. The ends lost 7 bases at V and 5 bases at J; junction bases unmatched: 14. Per germline, CDR1 MDHEN and CDR2 SYDVKM. The CDR3 has 16 residues.

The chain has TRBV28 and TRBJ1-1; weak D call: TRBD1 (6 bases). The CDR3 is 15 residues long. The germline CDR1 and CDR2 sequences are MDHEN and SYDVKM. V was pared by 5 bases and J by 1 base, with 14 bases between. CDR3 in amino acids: CASSTAGHSNTEAFF. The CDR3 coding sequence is TGTGCCAGCAGTACAGCGGGACACTCGAACACTGAAGCTTTCTTT.

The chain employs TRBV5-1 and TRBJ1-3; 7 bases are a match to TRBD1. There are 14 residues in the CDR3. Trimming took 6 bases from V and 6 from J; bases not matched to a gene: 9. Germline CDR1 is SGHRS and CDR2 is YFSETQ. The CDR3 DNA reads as TGCGCCAGCACCCTTGGACAGGTTGAAAACACCATATATTTT. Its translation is CASTLGQVENTIYF.

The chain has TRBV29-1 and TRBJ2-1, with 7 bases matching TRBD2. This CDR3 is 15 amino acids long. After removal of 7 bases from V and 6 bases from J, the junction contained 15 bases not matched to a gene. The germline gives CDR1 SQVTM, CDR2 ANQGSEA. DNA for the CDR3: TGCAGCGGAACCTACGGTCTAGCGGTCGCCAATGAGCAGTTCTTC. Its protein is CSGTYGLAVANEQFF.

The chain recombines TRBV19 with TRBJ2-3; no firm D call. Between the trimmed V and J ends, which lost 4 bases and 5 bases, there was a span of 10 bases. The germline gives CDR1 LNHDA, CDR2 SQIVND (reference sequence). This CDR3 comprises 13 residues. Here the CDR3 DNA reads TGTGCCAGTAGTACGGACCCCGTAGATACGCAGTATTTT. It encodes CASSTDPVDTQYF.

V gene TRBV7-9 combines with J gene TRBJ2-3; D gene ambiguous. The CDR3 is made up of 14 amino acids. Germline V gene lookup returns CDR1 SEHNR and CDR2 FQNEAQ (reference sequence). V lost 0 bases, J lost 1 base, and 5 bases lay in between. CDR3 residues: CASSLAGRTDTQYF. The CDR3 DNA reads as TGTGCCAGCAGCTTAGCAGGGCGCACAGATACGCAGTATTTT.

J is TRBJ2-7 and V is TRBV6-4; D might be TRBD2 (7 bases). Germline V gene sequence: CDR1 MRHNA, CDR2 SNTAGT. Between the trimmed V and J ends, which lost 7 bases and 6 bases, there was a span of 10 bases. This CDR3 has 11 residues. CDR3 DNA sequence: TGTGCCAGCATAGGGGGGGTCGAGCAGTACTTC. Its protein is CASIGGVEQYF.

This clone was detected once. This CDR3 reads CASSVASRDSEAFF. CDR3 sequence (DNA): TGTGCCAGCAGCGTAGCATCCCGGGACAGTGAAGCTTTCTTT. The chain recombines TRBV9 with TRBJ1-1; 7 bases are shared with TRBD1. Germline CDR1 is SGDLS and CDR2 is YYNGEE. The length of the CDR3 is 14 residues. The junction had 6 bases not matched to a gene; V was cut back by 0 bases and J by 7 bases.

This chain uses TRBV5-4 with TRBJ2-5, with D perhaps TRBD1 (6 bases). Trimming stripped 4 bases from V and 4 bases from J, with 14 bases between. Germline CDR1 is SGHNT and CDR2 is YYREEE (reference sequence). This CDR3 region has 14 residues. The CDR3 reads CASSQQGSGETQYF. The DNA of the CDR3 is TGTGCCAGCAGCCAACAGGGATCTGGAGAGACCCAGTACTTC.

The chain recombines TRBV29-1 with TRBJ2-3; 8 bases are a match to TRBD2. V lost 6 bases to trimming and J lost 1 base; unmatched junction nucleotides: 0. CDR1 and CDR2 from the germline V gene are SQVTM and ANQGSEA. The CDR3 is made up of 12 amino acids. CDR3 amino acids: CSVTSGTDTQYF. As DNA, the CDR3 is TGCAGCGTGACTAGCGGCACAGATACGCAGTATTTT.

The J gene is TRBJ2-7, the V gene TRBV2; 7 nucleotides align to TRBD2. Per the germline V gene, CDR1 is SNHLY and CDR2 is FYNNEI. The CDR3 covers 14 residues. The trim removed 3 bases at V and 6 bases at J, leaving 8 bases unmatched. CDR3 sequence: CASSDGGRMAEQYF. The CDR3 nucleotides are TGTGCCAGCAGTGATGGCGGGAGAATGGCCGAGCAGTACTTC. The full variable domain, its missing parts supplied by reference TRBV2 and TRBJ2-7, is EPEVTQTPSHQVTQMGQEVILRCVPISNHLYFYWYRQILGQKVEFLVSFYNNEISEKSEIFDDQFSVERPDGSNFTLKIRSTKLEDSAMYFCASSDGGRMAEQYFGPGTRLTVT.

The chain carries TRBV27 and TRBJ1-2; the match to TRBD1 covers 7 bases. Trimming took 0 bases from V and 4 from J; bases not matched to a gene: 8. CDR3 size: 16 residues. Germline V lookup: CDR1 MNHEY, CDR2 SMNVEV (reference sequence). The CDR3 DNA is TGTGCCAGCAGTTTATCGATACAGGGGATAGGCTATGGCTACACCTTC. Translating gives CASSLSIQGIGYGYTF.

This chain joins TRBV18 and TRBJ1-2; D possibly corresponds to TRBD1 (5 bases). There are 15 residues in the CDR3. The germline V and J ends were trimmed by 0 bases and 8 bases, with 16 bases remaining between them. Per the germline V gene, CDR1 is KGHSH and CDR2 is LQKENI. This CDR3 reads CASSPPSGAVNGYTF. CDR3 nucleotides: TGTGCCAGCTCACCACCAAGCGGGGCGGTGAACGGCTACACCTTC.